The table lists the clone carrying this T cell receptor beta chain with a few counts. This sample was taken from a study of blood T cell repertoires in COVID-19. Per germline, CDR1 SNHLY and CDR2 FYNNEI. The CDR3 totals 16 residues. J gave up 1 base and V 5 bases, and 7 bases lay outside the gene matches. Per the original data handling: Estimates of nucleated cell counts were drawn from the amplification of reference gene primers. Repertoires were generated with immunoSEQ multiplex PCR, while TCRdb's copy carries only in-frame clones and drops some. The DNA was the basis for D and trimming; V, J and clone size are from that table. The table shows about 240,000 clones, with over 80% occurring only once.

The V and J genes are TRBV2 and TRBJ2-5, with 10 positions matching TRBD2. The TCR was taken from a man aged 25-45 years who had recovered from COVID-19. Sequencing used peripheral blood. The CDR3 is CASSFRSGGAQETQYF. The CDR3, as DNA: TGTGCCAGCAGTTTCCGAAGCGGGGGGGCCCAAGAGACCCAGTACTTC.